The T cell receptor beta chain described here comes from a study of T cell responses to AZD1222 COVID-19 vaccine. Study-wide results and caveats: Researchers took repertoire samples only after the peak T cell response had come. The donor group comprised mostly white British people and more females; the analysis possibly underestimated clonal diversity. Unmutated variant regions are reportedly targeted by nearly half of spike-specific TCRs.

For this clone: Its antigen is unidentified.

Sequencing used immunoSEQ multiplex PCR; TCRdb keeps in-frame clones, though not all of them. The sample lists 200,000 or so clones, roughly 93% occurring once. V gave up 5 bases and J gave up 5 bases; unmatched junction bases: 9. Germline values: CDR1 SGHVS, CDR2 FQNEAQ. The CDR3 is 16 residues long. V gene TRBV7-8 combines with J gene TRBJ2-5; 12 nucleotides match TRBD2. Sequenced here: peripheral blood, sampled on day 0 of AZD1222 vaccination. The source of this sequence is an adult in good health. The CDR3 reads CASSQTLAGGLETQYF. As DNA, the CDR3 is TGTGCCAGCAGCCAGACCCTAGCGGGGGGGCTGGAGACCCAGTACTTC.